This T cell receptor (beta chain) was profiled in a study of blood T cell repertoires in COVID-19. Produced via immunoSEQ multiplex PCR; TCRdb's table is partial and in-frame only. The data hold hundreds of thousands of clones, with about 88% observed a single time. The study counted Cohort 3 donors as recovered given two negative PCRs, clearance, or symptom resolution. V was cut by 3 bases and J by 9 bases, with 9 bases left in between. This CDR3 spans 13 amino acids. Germline-derived CDR1 and CDR2 are SGHNT and YENEEA. This chain uses TRBV11-3 with TRBJ1-6; D is unclear. Specimen: PBMCs or T cells enriched from blood (not recorded which). The receptor's source is a woman aged 60-75 years who had recovered from COVID-19. CDR3 sequence: CASSLDRVSPLHF. CDR3 DNA: TGTGCCAGCAGCTTGGATCGGGTTTCACCCCTCCACTTT. The full variable domain, completed using reference TRBV11-3 and TRBJ1-6, is EAGVVQSPRYKIIEKKQPVAFWCNPISGHNTLYWYLQNLGQGPELLIRYENEEAVDDSQLPKDRFSAERLKGVDSTLKIQPAELGDSAVYLCASSLDRVSPLHFGNGTRLTVT.